The present T cell receptor (beta chain) was sequenced within a study of cytomegalovirus exposure and HLA in healthy donors (dated by TCRdb to about 2017). For the study in its entirety: A later analysis indicated that the 120 or so validation repertoires were generated on the platform also employed for the 700 or so repertoires of the first cohort. A separate validation cohort of over a hundred different subjects was used in addition to the roughly 640-subject first cohort. To predict cytomegalovirus infection status, the study brought together high-throughput TCR immunosequencing, statistical association of individual TCRs with disease status, and machine learning. The study aimed to test whether signatures of past pathogen exposure could be identified by cataloging public T cell receptors. Overall results and qualifications from the work: Subsequent analysis determined that TCRs grouped into clusters in the first cohort also showed a tendency toward co-occurrence across the 120 validation repertoires, and roughly 94% of cluster scores exceeded 0. Most TCR sequences were observed very rarely across donors, whereas some public TCRs were present in many individuals. The authors suggested that the approach could potentially be generalized to other disease states and immunological phenotypes. The classifier was reported to diagnose cytomegalovirus status with high specificity and sensitivity in both the original cohort and the validation cohort. The study listed 170 or so TCR beta chains as associated with cytomegalovirus. A few of the identified cytomegalovirus-associated TCR beta chains were confirmed in vitro to be specific for cytomegalovirus antigens. All 120 or so repertoires were used to score co-occurrence in the validation cohort in a later analysis, because that analysis had no HLA typing for the cohort.

The donors were included in the validation cohort of over a hundred subjects, a group kept apart from the roughly 690-subject first cohort. This clone came up a few times. Its antigen remains undetermined. No much larger clone exists at a distance of one base, and base qualities are not known. The library was made by the immunoSEQ multiplex PCR assay. The study's processing was this. A statistical classification framework was built for diagnosing cytomegalovirus status from the catalog of TCR beta chain sequences. The source is immuneACCESS, and TCRdb retained only in-frame sequences with V and J called. Part of the clones is not carried over; for the studies checked, unresolved V genes explain less than half of this, and the remainder is unexplained. That table supplies the V and J calls and clone size; D and trimming were determined from the DNA. This sample lists roughly 200,000 clones; about 81% were detected once. Together, the top ten hold 1% to 1.5% of the sample.

Ends trimmed: V by 3 bases, J by 4 bases; bases unmatched to a gene: 7. The CDR3 numbers 15 residues from cysteine through phenylalanine. This entry keeps only the CDR3 DNA: 45 bases, framed from base 1. The germline V gene (reference sequence) sets CDR1 to MNHEY and CDR2 to SMNVEV. The sequence links TRBV27 to TRBJ2-3, with TRBD2 matching 7 junction bases. The sequencing sample was made of PBMCs. This TCR derives from a woman aged 25 to 45 in good health and CMV-seronegative. The CDR3: CASSFLAVGADTQYF. The nucleotide sequence is TGTGCCAGCAGTTTTCTAGCGGTGGGGGCAGATACGCAGTATTTT.